This record covers a single TCR beta chain. Its target is not known. The sample originates from a study of cytomegalovirus exposure and HLA in healthy donors. General study results and limits: It has been reported that TCR beta sequences accurately predicted the HLA-A and HLA-B alleles of most subjects. Analyses of presence and absence presupposed an approximately uniform sequencing depth across donors.

13 Jbeta primers and 60 Vbeta primers were used for the PCR. This table comes from immunoSEQ multiplex PCR, and its TCRdb copy is limited to in-frame clones, with some not included. The listing contains some 200,000 clones. This CDR3 spans 16 amino acids. CDR1 and CDR2 from the germline V gene are ENHRY and SYGVKD. The ends were cut back, 0 bases at V and 1 base at J, with 10 bases in the middle. Sequenced: PBMCs. The chain links TRBV10-3 to TRBJ1-5, with D perhaps TRBD1 (6 bases). This clonotype was sampled from a man in his thirties or forties in good health and CMV-seronegative. This chain's CDR3 is CAISESGGLSNQPQHF. In nucleotides, the CDR3 is TGTGCCATCAGTGAGTCGGGGGGGCTAAGCAATCAGCCCCAGCATTTT.